This TCR beta chain was identified during a study of technical replicates of blood from a few donors. Profiling relied on immunoSEQ multiplex PCR, and the TCRdb table lists in-frame clones only, not all of them. The sample lists 80,000 or so clones, about 81% seen once, with 3.5% to 4% in the top ten. Germline V CDR1 and CDR2: SEHNR, FQNEAQ (reference sequence). This CDR3 is 16 amino acids long. V was pared by 5 bases and J by 0 bases, with 17 bases between. Sequencing was performed on PBMCs. V gene TRBV7-9 combines with J gene TRBJ2-7, with no clear D. The receptor comes from a human donor in good health. Some clones in this sample may be carry-over from other donors' samples. The CDR3 reads CASSGEPPWYSYEQYF. The CDR3 nucleotides are TGTGCCAGCAGCGGAGAGCCCCCCTGGTACTCCTACGAGCAGTACTTC.